What follows describes a single T cell receptor (beta chain). The data derive from a study of shared clonotypes between healthy human individuals. Terminally differentiated effector memory CD45RA+ cells were excluded by CCR7 positive selection of CD45RO-negative cells. The CDR3 loop spans 16 amino acids. CDR1 and CDR2 (germline): SGHDT, YYEEEE. Trimming took 3 bases from V and 5 from J; bases not matched to a gene: 7. Generated by immunoSEQ multiplex PCR, the TCRdb table keeps only in-frame clones and is missing some. The data contain over 2 million clones, about 95% of them singletons. This TCR derives from a man between 18 and 29 years old in good health. The chain links TRBV5-6 to TRBJ2-2; 10 bases are a match to TRBD1. Sequencing was done on a sample of naive CD8+ T cells sorted from blood. The CDR3 region is CASSWMTGGATGELFF. The CDR3 coding sequence is TGTGCCAGCAGCTGGATGACAGGGGGCGCGACCGGGGAGCTGTTTTTT.